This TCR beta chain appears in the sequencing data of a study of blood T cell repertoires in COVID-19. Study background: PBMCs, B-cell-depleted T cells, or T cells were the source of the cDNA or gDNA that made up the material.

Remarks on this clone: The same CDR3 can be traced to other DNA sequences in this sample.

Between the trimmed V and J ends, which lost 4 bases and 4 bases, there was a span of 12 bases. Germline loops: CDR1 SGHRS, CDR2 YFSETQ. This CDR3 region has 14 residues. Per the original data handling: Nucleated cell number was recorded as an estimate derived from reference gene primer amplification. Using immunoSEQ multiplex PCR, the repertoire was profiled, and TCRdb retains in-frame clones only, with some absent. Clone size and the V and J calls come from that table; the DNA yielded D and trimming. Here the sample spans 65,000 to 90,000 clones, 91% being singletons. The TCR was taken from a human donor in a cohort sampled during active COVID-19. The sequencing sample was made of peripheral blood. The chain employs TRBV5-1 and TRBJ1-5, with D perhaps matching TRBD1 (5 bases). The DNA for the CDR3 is TGCGCCAGCAGCCCCGGACAATCAAATCAGCCCCAGCATTTT. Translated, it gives CASSPGQSNQPQHF.